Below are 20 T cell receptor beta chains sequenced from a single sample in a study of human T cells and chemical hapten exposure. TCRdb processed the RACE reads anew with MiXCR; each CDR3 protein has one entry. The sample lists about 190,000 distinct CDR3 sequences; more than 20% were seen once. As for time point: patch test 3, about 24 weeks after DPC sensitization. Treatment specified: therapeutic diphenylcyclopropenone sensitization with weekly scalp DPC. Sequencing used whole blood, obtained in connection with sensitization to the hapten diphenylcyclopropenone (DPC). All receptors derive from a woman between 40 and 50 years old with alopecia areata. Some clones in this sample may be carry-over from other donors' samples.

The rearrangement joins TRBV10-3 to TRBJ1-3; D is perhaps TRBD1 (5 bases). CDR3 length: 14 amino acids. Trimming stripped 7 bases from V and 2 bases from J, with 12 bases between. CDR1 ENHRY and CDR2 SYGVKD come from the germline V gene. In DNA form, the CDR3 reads TGTGCCATCAACCAGGGTGTCGCTGGAAACACCATATATTTT. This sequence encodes CAINQGVAGNTIYF.

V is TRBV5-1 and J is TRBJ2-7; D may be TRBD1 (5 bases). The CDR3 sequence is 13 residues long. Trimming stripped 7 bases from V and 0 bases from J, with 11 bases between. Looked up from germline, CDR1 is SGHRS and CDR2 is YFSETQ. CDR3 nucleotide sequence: TGCGCCAGCCAAGACAGTAGCTCCTACGAGCAGTACTTC. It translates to CASQDSSSYEQYF.

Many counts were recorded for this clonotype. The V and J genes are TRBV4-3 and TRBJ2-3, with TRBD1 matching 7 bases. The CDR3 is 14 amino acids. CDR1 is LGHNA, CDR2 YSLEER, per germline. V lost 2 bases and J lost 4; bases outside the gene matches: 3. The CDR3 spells CASSQNRGADTQYF. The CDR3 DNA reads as TGCGCCAGCAGCCAAAACAGGGGTGCAGATACGCAGTATTTT.

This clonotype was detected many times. DNA of the CDR3: TGCAGCGTTCGAGGGACAGGGTTCGATCAGCCCCAGCATTTT. The encoded protein is CSVRGTGFDQPQHF. V is TRBV29-1 and J is TRBJ1-5; 9 bases are shared with TRBD1. The CDR3 spans 14 residues. Germline V gives CDR1 SQVTM, CDR2 ANQGSEA. V was pared by 5 bases and J by 5 bases, with 7 bases of the junction left unmatched.

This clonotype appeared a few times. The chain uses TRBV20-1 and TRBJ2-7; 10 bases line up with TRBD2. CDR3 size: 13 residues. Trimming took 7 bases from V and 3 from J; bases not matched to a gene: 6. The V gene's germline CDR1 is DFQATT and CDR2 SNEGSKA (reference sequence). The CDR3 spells CSGGSGGFYEQYF. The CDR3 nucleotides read TGCAGTGGCGGTAGCGGGGGGTTCTACGAGCAGTACTTC.

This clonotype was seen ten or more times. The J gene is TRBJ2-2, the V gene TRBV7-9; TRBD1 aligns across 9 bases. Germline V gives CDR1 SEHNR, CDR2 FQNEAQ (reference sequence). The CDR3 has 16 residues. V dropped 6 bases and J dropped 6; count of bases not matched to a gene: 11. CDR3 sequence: CASRTGTGRSAGELFF. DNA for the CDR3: TGTGCCAGCAGAACTGGGACAGGGCGAAGCGCCGGGGAGCTGTTTTTT.

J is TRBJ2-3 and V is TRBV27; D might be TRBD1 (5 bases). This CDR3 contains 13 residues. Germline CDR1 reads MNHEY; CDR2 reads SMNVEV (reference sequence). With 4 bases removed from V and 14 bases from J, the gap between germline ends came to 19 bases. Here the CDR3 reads CASSSPPRVGWYF. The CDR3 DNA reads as TGTGCCAGCAGTTCTCCCCCCAGGGTCGGATGGTATTTT.

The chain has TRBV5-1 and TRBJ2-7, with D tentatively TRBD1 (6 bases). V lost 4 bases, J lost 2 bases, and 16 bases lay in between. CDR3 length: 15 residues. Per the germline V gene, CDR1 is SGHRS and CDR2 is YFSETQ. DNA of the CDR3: TGCGCCAGCAGCCCTGGGGGCGCGACCACCTACGAGCAGTACTTC. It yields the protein CASSPGGATTYEQYF.

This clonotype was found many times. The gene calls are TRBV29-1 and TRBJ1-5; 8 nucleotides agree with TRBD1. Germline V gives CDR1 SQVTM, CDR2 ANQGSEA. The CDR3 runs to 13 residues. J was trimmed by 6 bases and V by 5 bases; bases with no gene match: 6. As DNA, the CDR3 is TGCAGCGTTCGACAGGGGAGCGGTCAGCCCCAGCATTTT. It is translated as CSVRQGSGQPQHF.

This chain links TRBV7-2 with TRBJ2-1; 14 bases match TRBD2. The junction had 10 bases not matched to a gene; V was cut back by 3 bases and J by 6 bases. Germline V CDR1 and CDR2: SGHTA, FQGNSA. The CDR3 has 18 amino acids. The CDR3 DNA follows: TGTGCCAGCAGCTTTAGGGGGTCCGGGACTAGCGGGAGCAATGAGCAGTTCTTC. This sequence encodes CASSFRGSGTSGSNEQFF.

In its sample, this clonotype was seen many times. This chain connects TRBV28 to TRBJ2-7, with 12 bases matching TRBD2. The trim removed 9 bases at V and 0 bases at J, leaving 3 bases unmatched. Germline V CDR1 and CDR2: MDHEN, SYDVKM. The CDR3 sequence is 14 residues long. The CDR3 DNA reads TGTGCCAGTAGGACTAGCGGGAACTCCTACGAGCAGTACTTC. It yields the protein CASRTSGNSYEQYF. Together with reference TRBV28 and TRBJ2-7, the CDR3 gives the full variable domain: DVKVTQSSRYLVKRTGEKVFLECVQDMDHENMFWYRQDPGLGLRLIYFSYDVKMKEKGDIPEGYSVSREKKERFSLILESASTNQTSMYLCASRTSGNSYEQYFGPGTRLTVT.

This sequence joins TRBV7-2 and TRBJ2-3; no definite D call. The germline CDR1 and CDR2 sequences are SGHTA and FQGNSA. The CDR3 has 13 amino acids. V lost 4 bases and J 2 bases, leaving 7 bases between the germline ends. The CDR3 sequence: CASSSAHTDTQYF. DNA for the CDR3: TGTGCCAGCAGCTCAGCGCACACAGATACGCAGTATTTT. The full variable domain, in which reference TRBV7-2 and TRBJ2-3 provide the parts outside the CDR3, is GAGVSQSPSNKVTEKGKDVELRCDPISGHTALYWYRQSLGQGLEFLIYFQGNSAPDKSGLPSDRFSAERTGGSVSTLTIQRTQQEDSAVYLCASSSAHTDTQYFGPGTRLTVL.

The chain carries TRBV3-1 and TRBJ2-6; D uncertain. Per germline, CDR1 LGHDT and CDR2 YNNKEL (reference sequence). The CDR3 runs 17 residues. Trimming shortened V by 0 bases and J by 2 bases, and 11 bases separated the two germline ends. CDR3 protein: CASSQDGSGAGANVLTF. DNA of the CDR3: TGTGCCAGCAGCCAAGATGGCAGTGGAGCTGGGGCCAACGTCCTGACTTTC.

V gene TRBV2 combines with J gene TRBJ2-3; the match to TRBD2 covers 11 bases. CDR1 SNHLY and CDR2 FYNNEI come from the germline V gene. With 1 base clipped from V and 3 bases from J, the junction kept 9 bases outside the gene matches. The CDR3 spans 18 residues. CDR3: CASSEEVRGLAVTDTQYF. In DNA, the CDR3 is TGTGCCAGCAGTGAAGAAGTACGGGGACTAGCGGTTACAGATACGCAGTATTTT.

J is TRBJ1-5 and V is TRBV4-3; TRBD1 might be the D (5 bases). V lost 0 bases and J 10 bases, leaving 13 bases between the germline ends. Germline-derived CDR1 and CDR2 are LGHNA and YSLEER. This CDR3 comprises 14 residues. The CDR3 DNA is TGCGCCAGCAGCCAAGATTTGGGGACCCGACCCCAGCATTTT. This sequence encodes CASSQDLGTRPQHF.

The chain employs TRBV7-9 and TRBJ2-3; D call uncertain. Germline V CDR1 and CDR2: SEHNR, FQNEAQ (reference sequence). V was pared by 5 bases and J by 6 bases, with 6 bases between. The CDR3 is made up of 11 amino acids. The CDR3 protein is CASSKGDTQYF. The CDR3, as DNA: TGTGCCAGCAGCAAAGGGGATACGCAGTATTTT.

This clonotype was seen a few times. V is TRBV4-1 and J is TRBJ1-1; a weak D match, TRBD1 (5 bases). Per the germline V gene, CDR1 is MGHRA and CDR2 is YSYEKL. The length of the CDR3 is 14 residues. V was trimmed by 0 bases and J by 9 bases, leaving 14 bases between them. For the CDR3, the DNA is TGCGCCAGCAGCCAAGATTTCCTCGGACAAAAAGCTTTCTTT. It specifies CASSQDFLGQKAFF.

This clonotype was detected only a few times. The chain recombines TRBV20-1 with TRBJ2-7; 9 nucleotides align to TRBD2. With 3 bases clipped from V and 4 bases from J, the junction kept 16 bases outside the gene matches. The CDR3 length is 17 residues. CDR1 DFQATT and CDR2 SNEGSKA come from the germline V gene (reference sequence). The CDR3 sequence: CSASRGASGKKRYEQYF. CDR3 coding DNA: TGCAGTGCTAGTCGCGGGGCTAGCGGGAAAAAGAGGTACGAGCAGTACTTC.

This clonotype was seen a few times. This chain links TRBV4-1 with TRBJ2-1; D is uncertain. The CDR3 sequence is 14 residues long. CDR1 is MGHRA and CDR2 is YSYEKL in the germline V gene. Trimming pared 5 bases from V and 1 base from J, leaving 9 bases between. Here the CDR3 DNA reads TGCGCCAGCAGCTCCAGCCCGTCCTACAATGAGCAGTTCTTC. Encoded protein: CASSSSPSYNEQFF.

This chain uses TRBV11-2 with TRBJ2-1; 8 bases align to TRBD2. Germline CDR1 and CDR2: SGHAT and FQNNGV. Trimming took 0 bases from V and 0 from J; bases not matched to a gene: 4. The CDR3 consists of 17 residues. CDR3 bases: TGTGCCAGCAGCTTAGAAACTAGCGGAGTCTCCTACAATGAGCAGTTCTTC. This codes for CASSLETSGVSYNEQFF.